This TCR beta chain derives from a study of cytomegalovirus exposure and HLA in healthy donors (dated by TCRdb to the late 2010s). Some background on the complete study: An earlier analysis of 587 of the donors reported approximately 260 Gb of sequence data and around 120 million unique TCR beta sequences obtained from approximately 180 million T cells. The number of typed donors differed by locus: roughly 620-630 for A, B, C, DRB1 and DQB1; roughly 510 for DQA1; 606 for DPA1; and about 450 for DPB1. An earlier analysis of 587 of the donors applied high-throughput TCR beta sequencing to assess whether each TCR beta V gene segment acted as functional or pseudogenic. On average, about 200,000 unique TCR beta nucleotide sequences were sequenced per donor among 398 genotyped donors of the cohort, with roughly 18% of those sequences being non-productive. Alongside the repertoire data, information on donor age, sex, ethnicity and CMV serostatus was compiled. The later analysis used no new phenotypic data to find candidate immune exposures, relying instead on TCR beta sequences and their occurrence across donors. To study patterns of TCR occurrence, a later analysis re-analyzed previously published TCR beta repertoires from several hundred donors and added high-resolution HLA genotyping. Class I and class II HLA loci were covered by the typing at four-digit resolution. To predict cytomegalovirus infection status, the study brought together high-throughput TCR immunosequencing, statistical association of individual TCRs with disease status, and machine learning. A handful of DR-DQ haplotypes were handled as single units for association and clustering because linkage in the cohort was strong. Roughly 300 gigabases of sequencing data and some 85 million unique TCR sequences were included in an early release covering about 620 HLA-typed donors. The genetic ancestry cluster associated with self-reported Caucasian donors included 65% to 90% of the roughly 400 genotyped donors. Every discovery cohort repertoire had been produced on one sequencing platform. The T cell repertoires of under 750 subjects were profiled by immunosequencing and related to cytomegalovirus serostatus. A later genetic analysis took genome-wide SNP genotypes for 398 of the 666 donors and used that subset as a discovery cohort. Besides the first cohort of approximately 710 subjects, a separate validation cohort made up of some 110 different subjects was used. The study aimed to test whether signatures of past pathogen exposure could be identified by cataloging public T cell receptors. Points the paper makes about the study in general: Because some donors lacked HLA typing at each locus, the association tests relied only on the typed subset. A later analysis found that HLA-associated TCR beta chains were more clonally expanded and had lower generation probabilities than equally common non-associated chains. This cohort had only TCR beta chains sequenced, and the lack of alpha or paired-chain data limited which features could be detected. An earlier analysis of some 590 of the donors showed that most TCR beta V segments appeared in productive rearrangements either about 90% or about 30% of the time, which broadly matched IMGT annotations. A later analysis found that TCR association rates varied across HLA loci, with DRB1 alleles showing the most associated TCRs and HLA-C alleles the fewest. Several of the top co-occurrence clusters appeared to be linked to parvovirus B19, influenza, CMV and Epstein-Barr virus, according to a later analysis. A further reported finding was that TCR beta sequences accurately predicted the HLA-A and HLA-B alleles for most subjects in the first cohort. While some public TCRs were present in many individuals, most TCR sequences turned up only very rarely across donors. According to a later analysis, most CMV-associated TCR beta chains appeared to be HLA-restricted, and the HLA associations seemed to be driven largely by CMV exposure. An association between a missense DCLRE1C variant and V-gene and J-gene trimming of TCR beta chains was found in a later genetic analysis and replicated in an independent cohort. Roughly uniform sequencing depth across donors was assumed in presence/absence analyses, although this assumption may not hold. For the cohort, immune exposure information was limited to CMV serostatus. According to the authors, the approach could potentially be generalized to other disease states and immunological phenotypes. The earlier analysis of about 600 of the donors excluded some 15 rarely observed V segments, including chromosome 9 orphons, because counts were too low. At a false discovery rate of 0.05, a later analysis linked approximately 18,000 TCR beta sequences to specific HLA alleles. The study gave a list of 150 to 200 TCR beta chains associated with cytomegalovirus. A few of the identified cytomegalovirus-associated TCR beta chains were confirmed in vitro to be specific for cytomegalovirus antigens. A group of highly shared sequence variants was considered likely to be a technical artifact of the sequencing pipeline. Assigning TCR associations to individual alleles was difficult when HLA alleles, especially DR and DQ, strongly co-occurred. According to a later genetic analysis, donors in an Asian-associated ancestry cluster had fewer N-insertions in productive TCRs than the roughly 700-donor mean. The classifier was reported to diagnose cytomegalovirus status with high specificity and sensitivity in both the original cohort and the validation cohort. Correlated functional status among segregating V segments might be attributable to linkage disequilibrium, but an unknown experimental factor could not be ruled out. Some IMGT-functional V segments, including TRBV6-2 and TRBV6-3, could not be told apart with the 87-base-pair reads, so those segments were excluded.

Receptor libraries were prepared by the immunoSEQ multiplex PCR assay. For the multiplex PCR, a mixture combining 60 forward primers for TCR Vbeta segments and 13 reverse primers for TCR Jbeta segments was used. Amplification of the CDR3 region of rearranged TCR beta genes was performed with a multiplex PCR assay on genomic DNA. Amplified TCR beta libraries were sequenced as 87-base-pair reads on the Illumina HiSeq System. Per the source publication's procedure: Across the 700 or so repertoires, a later analysis counted tens of millions of unique TCR beta chains, some 11 million of which were shared by at least two donors. Raw reads were error-corrected and collapsed into unique sequences with a nearest-neighbor algorithm that merged closely related sequences to remove PCR and sequencing errors. To assign V, D and J gene segments, CDR3 sequences were aligned to IMGT reference sequences. For a sequence to be retained, a match of at least six nucleotides was required to both a V gene segment and a J gene segment. Rearrangements were called productive when the CDR3 lacked stop codons and stayed in frame with V and J; all others were non-productive. CDR3 was defined according to IMGT convention as the region running from the second conserved V-encoded cysteine to the conserved J-encoded phenylalanine. The earlier analysis of some 580 of the donors excluded any sequence lacking an unambiguous match to a single V gene segment. An earlier analysis of several hundred of the donors called V segments functional above 56.7% productive rearrangements and segregating when the between-donor standard deviation exceeded 5%. A statistical classification framework was built to diagnose cytomegalovirus status from the catalog of TCR beta chain sequences. In a later analysis, V and J genes were assigned by comparing TCR nucleotide sequences against IMGT/GENE-DB human TR gene sequences. A later analysis assigned CDR3 sequences and most-parsimonious VDJ recombination scenarios with the TCRdist pipeline. In a later analysis, every TCR beta chain was defined by the combination of its CDR3 amino acid sequence and its V-gene family, and reads without a unique V-gene family were dropped. As a way to deal with suspected cross-contamination and a sequencing artifact, a later analysis dropped over 550 nucleotide sequences that were highly shared and had low generation probability. For each public chain, a later analysis derived a clonal expansion index from normalized ranks of inferred template counts within each repertoire. Generation probabilities in a later analysis came from a VDJ recombination model fitted to out-of-frame rearrangements, and those results were checked against IGoR. In a later analysis, TCR-TCR, TCR-HLA and TCR-CMV co-occurrence was scored with hypergeometric tests, and a repertoire-size bias correction was applied to TCR pairs. To estimate false discovery rates, a later analysis permuted the HLA or CMV assignments 20 times. In a later analysis, co-occurring TCRs were grouped using DBSCAN, with TCRdist sequence similarity added in when clustering inside HLA-allele-positive subsets. Repertoires with fewer than 30,000 or more than 120,000 public chains were left out of co-occurrence clustering, as were about 5 repertoires with anomalous nucleotide sharing. TCRdb took over this immuneACCESS table, retaining in-frame rearrangements with V and J assigned. Such tables are incomplete; in checked studies, under half of the missing clones stem from an unresolved V gene, and the remainder is unexplained. V, J and clone size derive from that table, while D and trimming were established from the DNA sequence. This sample gives about 160,000 clones in total; approximately 72% of them show up just once. The ten largest clonotypes hold about 7% of the sample.

Note on this clone: No cognate antigen has been identified for it. Nothing much larger sits one base from this clone, and base qualities are not available.

The cohort consisted of more than 650 healthy bone marrow donors. At the time of sampling, every cohort member was nominally healthy, though immune exposures that went unrecorded were likely present. The donor tested CMV seropositive, placing the donor among the 290 or so seropositive members of the cohort. A peripheral blood sample was provided by each donor, and peripheral blood mononuclear cells were used for TCR beta sequencing. The Qiagen DNeasy Blood Extraction Kit was used to extract genomic DNA from the blood cell samples. CDR3 length: 14 amino acids, cysteine to phenylalanine. Only the CDR3 DNA stays, 42 bases, in frame from base 1. In the germline V gene, CDR1 corresponds to MGHRA and CDR2 to YSYEKL. V and J lose 4 bases and 0 bases, and a span of 9 bases separates them.

Rearrangement joined TRBV4-1 to TRBJ1-2, with the D gene too uncertain to name. Sequencing used PBMCs. The TCR was taken from a man aged 40-55 years in good health and CMV-seropositive. The nucleotide sequence is TGCGCCAGCAGCCCCTTAGCAGCTAACTATGGCTACACCTTC. It specifies CASSPLAANYGYTF.